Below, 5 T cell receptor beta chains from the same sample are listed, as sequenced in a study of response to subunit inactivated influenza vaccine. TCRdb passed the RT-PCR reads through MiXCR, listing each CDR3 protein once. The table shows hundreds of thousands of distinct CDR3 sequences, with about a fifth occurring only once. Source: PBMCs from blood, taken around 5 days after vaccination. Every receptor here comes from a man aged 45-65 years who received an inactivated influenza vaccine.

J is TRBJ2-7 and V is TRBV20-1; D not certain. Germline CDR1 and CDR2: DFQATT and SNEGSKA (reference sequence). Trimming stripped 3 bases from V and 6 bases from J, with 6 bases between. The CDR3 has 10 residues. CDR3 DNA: TGCAGTGCTAGTATGATCGAGCAGTACTTC. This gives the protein CSASMIEQYF.

CDR3 DNA: TGTGCCACCAGCAGGCTGATTACCCTACAGGGGGCCGACGAAAACATTCAGTACTTC. This translates into CATSRLITLQGADENIQYF. The gene calls are TRBV15 and TRBJ2-4; 9 bases line up with TRBD1. The J segment lost 5 bases and the V segment lost 3 bases, leaving 17 bases of the junction unmatched. This CDR3 is 19 amino acids long. Germline loops: CDR1 LNHNV, CDR2 YYDKDF (reference sequence).

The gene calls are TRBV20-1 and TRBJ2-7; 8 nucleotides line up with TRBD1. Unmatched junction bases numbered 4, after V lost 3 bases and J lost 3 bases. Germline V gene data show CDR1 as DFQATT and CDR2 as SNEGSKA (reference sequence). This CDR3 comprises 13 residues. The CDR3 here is CSARVTGVYEQYF. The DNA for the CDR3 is TGCAGTGCTAGGGTGACAGGGGTCTACGAGCAGTACTTC.

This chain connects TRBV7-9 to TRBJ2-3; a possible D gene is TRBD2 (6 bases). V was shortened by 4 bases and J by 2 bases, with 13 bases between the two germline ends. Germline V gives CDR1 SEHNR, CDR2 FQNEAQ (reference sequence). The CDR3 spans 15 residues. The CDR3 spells CASSWPRGNTDTQYF. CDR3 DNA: TGTGCCAGCAGCTGGCCCCGGGGGAACACAGATACGCAGTATTTT.

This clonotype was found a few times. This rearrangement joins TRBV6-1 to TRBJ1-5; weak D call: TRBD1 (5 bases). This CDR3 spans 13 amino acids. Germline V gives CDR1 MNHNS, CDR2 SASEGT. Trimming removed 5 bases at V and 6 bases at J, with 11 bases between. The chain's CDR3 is CASSTVRGQPQHF. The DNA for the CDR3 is TGTGCCAGCAGTACCGTAAGGGGTCAGCCCCAGCATTTT.